The 22 T cell receptor beta chains below all came from one sample that was sequenced in a study of T cell responses to AZD1222 COVID-19 vaccine. Some clones are missing from TCRdb's copy, which holds only in-frame ones; the method was immunoSEQ multiplex PCR. Of roughly 72,000 clones in the sample, roughly 85% were seen once. The source was peripheral blood, collected on day 0 of AZD1222 vaccination. The receptors shown here come from an adult in good health.

V usage is TRBV5-1 and J usage is TRBJ2-7; D is unresolved. The CDR3 length is 13 residues. Germline CDR1 and CDR2: SGHRS and YFSETQ. Trimming took off 5 bases at V and 6 bases at J, with 15 bases between the two ends. CDR3 sequence: CASRSLSLGEQYF. For the CDR3, the DNA is TGCGCCAGCAGGTCTCTGTCCCTTGGCGAGCAGTACTTC.

The chain has TRBV3-1 (or the pseudogene TRBV3-2) and TRBJ2-1; 10 nucleotides align to TRBD1. The CDR3 loop spans 17 amino acids. Losses at the gene ends were 3 bases for V and 3 bases for J; bases not matched to a gene: 8. The germline V gene has CDR1 LGHDT and CDR2 YNNKEL (reference sequence). CDR3 nucleotides: TGTGCCAGCAGCCACGCACCCTGGGACAGGGGCTACAATGAGCAGTTCTTC. It codes for CASSHAPWDRGYNEQFF.

This clone came up once. V usage is TRBV5-6 and J usage is TRBJ2-4, with 7 nucleotides matching TRBD1. Germline loops: CDR1 SGHDT, CDR2 YYEEEE. This CDR3 comprises 14 residues. V was pared by 4 bases and J by 12 bases, with 13 bases of the junction left unmatched. Here the CDR3 reads CASSIPGTVTSQYF. The DNA for the CDR3 is TGTGCCAGCAGCATACCCGGGACAGTCACTAGTCAGTACTTC.

This clone appeared a few times. The gene calls are TRBV9 and TRBJ1-2; the D gene is possibly TRBD1 (5 bases). The CDR3 totals 14 residues. Trimming cost V 0 bases and J 6 bases, with 12 bases left between them. CDR1 is SGDLS, CDR2 YYNGEE, per germline. The DNA of the CDR3 is TGTGCCAGCAGCGTAGCGGCCCAGGGCAATGGCTACACCTTC. This codes for CASSVAAQGNGYTF.

This sequence joins TRBV6-5 and TRBJ2-7, with D perhaps given as TRBD1 or TRBD2 (5 bases each). In germline, CDR1 is MNHEY, CDR2 SVGAGI. The length of the CDR3 is 13 residues. V lost 5 bases and J 3 bases, leaving 11 bases between the germline ends. For the CDR3, the DNA is TGTGCCAGCAGTACGGGACGGAACTACGAGCAGTACTTC. The encoded protein is CASSTGRNYEQYF.

The chain links TRBV11-3 to TRBJ2-7, with D possibly being TRBD1 (6 bases). Trimming stripped 5 bases from V and 2 bases from J, with 19 bases between. The CDR3 consists of 16 residues. The germline CDR1 and CDR2 sequences are SGHNT and YENEEA. DNA of the CDR3: TGTGCCAGCAGCACGTGGACAGAGAAGGAAACCTACGAGCAGTACTTC. Protein product: CASSTWTEKETYEQYF.

V usage is TRBV19 and J usage is TRBJ2-7; TRBD2 agrees at 11 bases. This CDR3 spans 14 amino acids. Germline CDR1 reads LNHDA; CDR2 reads SQIVND (reference sequence). The V gene end was trimmed by 9 bases and the J gene end by 6 bases; junction bases not matched to a gene: 10. For the CDR3, the DNA is TGTGCCAGGTGGGAGACTAGCGGGACAGCCGAGCAGTACTTC. Translated: CARWETSGTAEQYF.

V gene TRBV2 combines with J gene TRBJ1-1; the match to TRBD1 covers 7 bases. The CDR3 has 14 residues. Germline loops: CDR1 SNHLY, CDR2 FYNNEI. With 6 bases clipped from V and 0 bases from J, the junction kept 4 bases outside the gene matches. CDR3 in amino acids: CASSRQGMNTEAFF. The CDR3 nucleotides read TGTGCCAGCAGCCGACAGGGTATGAACACTGAAGCTTTCTTT.

The J gene is TRBJ2-7, the V gene TRBV12-3 or TRBV12-4; 9 nucleotides agree with TRBD1. This CDR3 comprises 12 residues. V dropped 5 bases and J dropped 7; count of bases not matched to a gene: 3. The CDR3 sequence is CASSPGTGEQYF. The CDR3 DNA follows: TGTGCCAGCAGTCCCGGGACAGGGGAGCAGTACTTC.

CDR3 nucleotides: TGTGCCACCGCGCGGGGGGCTTCTTACAATGAGCAGTTCTTC. Protein sequence: CATARGASYNEQFF. The gene calls are TRBV6-5 and TRBJ2-1, with TRBD2 matching over 8 bases. Germline-derived CDR1 and CDR2 are MNHEY and SVGAGI. The V and J ends lost 10 bases and 4 bases, in that order; junction bases with no gene match: 9. CDR3 size: 14 residues.

This clone was seen a single time. V usage is TRBV27 and J usage is TRBJ2-7; 8 positions match TRBD1. The CDR3 contains 14 residues. CDR1 MNHEY and CDR2 SMNVEV come from the germline V gene (reference sequence). The V segment lost 6 bases and the J segment 6 bases; nucleotides outside the gene matches: 10. CDR3: CASSRGQGGSEQYF. The CDR3 DNA reads TGTGCCAGCAGCCGCGGACAGGGTGGATCCGAGCAGTACTTC.

The gene calls are TRBV13 and TRBJ2-2; TRBD1 is a possible D gene (6 bases). From germline, CDR1 is PRHDT and CDR2 FYEKMQ (reference sequence). This CDR3 region has 16 residues. V was cut by 3 bases and J by 0 bases, with 11 bases left in between. The CDR3 region is CASSFTGQPNTGELFF. CDR3 in DNA: TGTGCCAGCAGCTTCACCGGACAGCCGAACACCGGGGAGCTGTTTTTT.

This clone was counted a single time. This chain joins TRBV5-5 and TRBJ2-1; possibly TRBD1 for D (6 bases). Trimming stripped 2 bases from V and 5 bases from J, with 11 bases between. Germline lookup yields CDR1 SGHKS and CDR2 YYEKEE (reference sequence). The CDR3 is 14 residues long. The CDR3 bases are TGTGCCAGCAGCTTCCGGACAGTCAACAATGAGCAGTTCTTC. Translated: CASSFRTVNNEQFF.

The rearrangement links TRBV11-2 to TRBJ2-3; D unclear. This CDR3 region has 15 residues. Germline V gene data show CDR1 as SGHAT and CDR2 as FQNNGV. The ends were cut back, 5 bases at V and 0 bases at J, with 12 bases in the middle. The CDR3 bases are TGTGCCAGCAGCGACGGCGTCTCGAGCACAGATACGCAGTATTTT. Translating gives CASSDGVSSTDTQYF.

This chain links TRBV5-4 with TRBJ2-7, with 8 bases identical to TRBD1. CDR1 is SGHNT and CDR2 is YYREEE in the germline V gene (reference sequence). The CDR3 totals 14 residues. V trimming: 3 bases; J trimming: 2 bases; junction bases outside the gene matches: 4. CDR3 in amino acids: CASSSQGAPYEQYF. CDR3 sequence (DNA): TGTGCCAGCAGCTCCCAGGGGGCCCCCTACGAGCAGTACTTC.

The J gene is TRBJ2-5, the V gene TRBV7-7; TRBD1 is a possible D gene (6 bases). The CDR3 sequence is 13 residues long. Deletions cut 11 bases from V and 4 bases from J, with 17 bases between. Germline CDR1 is SSHAT and CDR2 is FNYEAQ (reference sequence). This CDR3 is CAGIRDTGETQYF. CDR3 coding DNA: TGTGCCGGGATTCGGGACACCGGAGAGACCCAGTACTTC.

V gene TRBV5-1 combines with J gene TRBJ2-2; D is undetermined. CDR1 is SGHRS and CDR2 is YFSETQ in the germline V gene. V lost 4 bases to trimming and J lost 9 bases, with 16 bases between them. CDR3 size: 14 residues. The DNA of the CDR3 is TGCGCCAGCAGCCCCCGGACGGACGCCCGGGAGCTGTTTTTT. Translated, it gives CASSPRTDARELFF.

This chain links TRBV2 with TRBJ1-5; 8 bases are a match to TRBD1. Trimming took 9 bases from V and 5 from J; bases not matched to a gene: 12. The V gene's germline CDR1 is SNHLY and CDR2 FYNNEI. There are 15 residues in the CDR3. CDR3 DNA sequence: TGTGCCAGTGACCTAGAACAGGGGGAGGATCAGCCCCAGCATTTT. This gives the protein CASDLEQGEDQPQHF.

The chain employs TRBV6-6 and TRBJ2-2; 8 positions agree with TRBD1. The CDR3 spans 15 residues. Germline CDR1 is MNHNY and CDR2 is SVGAGI (reference sequence). J lost 6 bases, V lost 6 bases, and 9 bases had no gene match. In DNA form, the CDR3 reads TGTGCCAGCAGAGCCAGGACAGGGCGGCCCGGGGAGCTGTTTTTT. Protein: CASRARTGRPGELFF.

The chain links TRBV11-1 to TRBJ1-4; D gene unclear. V was pared by 5 bases and J by 5 bases, with 6 bases between. CDR1 is SGHAT and CDR2 is FQDESV in the germline V gene (reference sequence). There are 12 residues in the CDR3. CDR3: CASSVPNEKLFF. In DNA form, the CDR3 reads TGTGCCAGCAGCGTACCGAATGAAAAACTGTTTTTT.

This clone has just one count. The chain links TRBV19 to TRBJ1-5; 7 bases match TRBD1. V lost 9 bases, J lost 4 bases, and 9 bases stayed unmatched. The CDR3 has 14 amino acids. Germline values: CDR1 LNHDA, CDR2 SQIVND (reference sequence). The CDR3 DNA reads as TGTGCCAGCAACCTGGGACAGAGTAATCAGCCCCAGCATTTT. This gives the protein CASNLGQSNQPQHF.

The CDR3 reads CAWSSTGDQPQHF. CDR3 bases: TGTGCCTGGAGTTCAACGGGGGATCAGCCCCAGCATTTT. The J gene is TRBJ1-5, the V gene TRBV30, with D tentatively TRBD1 (5 bases). Germline V lookup: CDR1 GTSNPN, CDR2 SVGIG (reference sequence). With 2 bases removed from V and 5 bases from J, the gap between germline ends came to 10 bases. The CDR3 loop spans 13 amino acids. Full variable domain (outside the CDR3, taken from reference TRBV30 and TRBJ1-5): SQTIHQWPATLVQPVGSPLSLECTVEGTSNPNLYWYRQAAGRGLQLLFYSVGIGQISSEVPQNLSASRPQDRQFILSSKKLLLSDSGFYLCAWSSTGDQPQHFGDGTRLSIL.